Below are 13 T cell receptor beta chains sequenced from a single sample in a study of shared clonotypes between healthy human individuals. Produced via immunoSEQ multiplex PCR; TCRdb's table is partial and in-frame only. This sample has about 520,000 clones, with about 96% found just once. The sequenced sample consisted of naive CD4+ T cells sorted from blood. The subset was: CD45RA+ positively selected. The receptors come from a woman aged 25 to 45 in good health.

As to this clone: The identical CDR3 is also encoded by other nucleotide sequences in the sample. V and J are TRBV5-1 and TRBJ1-5; D uncertain. V was pared by 0 bases and J by 0 bases, with 10 bases between. The CDR3 has 16 amino acids. Germline V CDR1 and CDR2: SGHRS, YFSETQ. The chain's CDR3 is CASSLAGSYSNQPQHF. The CDR3 DNA is TGCGCCAGCAGCTTGGCGGGCAGTTATAGCAATCAGCCCCAGCATTTT.

This clone was seen a handful of times. The V gene is TRBV18, the J gene TRBJ1-1; D remains ambiguous. Germline V lookup: CDR1 KGHSH, CDR2 LQKENI. The CDR3 spans 15 residues. The V end lost 2 bases, the J end lost 4 bases, and 14 bases lay between the germline ends. CDR3 loop: CASSPDWRRGTEAFF. CDR3 DNA sequence: TGTGCCAGCTCACCAGATTGGCGTCGGGGCACTGAAGCTTTCTTT.

As regards this clone: Other DNA sequences within the sample encode an identical CDR3. The J gene is TRBJ2-2, the V gene TRBV5-1; D remains unclear. Looked up from germline, CDR1 is SGHRS and CDR2 is YFSETQ. V dropped 0 bases and J dropped 2 bases, with 2 bases sitting between them. This CDR3 is built from 13 residues. The CDR3 DNA is TGCGCCAGCAGCTTGGCAAACACCGGGGAGCTGTTTTTT. Translated, it gives CASSLANTGELFF.

The chain has TRBV19 and TRBJ2-1; 13 bases fit TRBD2. This CDR3 contains 18 residues. Germline-derived CDR1 and CDR2 are LNHDA and SQIVND (reference sequence). V lost 6 bases and J lost 2; bases outside the gene matches: 10. Written as DNA, the CDR3 is TGTGCCAGTAGGAGAGGACTAGCGGGAGTTTGGACCTACAATGAGCAGTTCTTC. This encodes CASRRGLAGVWTYNEQFF.

This clone was counted a single time. The rearrangement uses TRBV5-1 and TRBJ2-1; 8 positions match TRBD2. The V segment lost 0 bases and the J segment 6 bases; nucleotides outside the gene matches: 8. The CDR3 length is 16 residues. Germline V gene data show CDR1 as SGHRS and CDR2 as YFSETQ. The CDR3 sequence is CASSLGTGGPPNEQFF. DNA of the CDR3: TGCGCCAGCAGCTTGGGGACGGGAGGGCCCCCCAATGAGCAGTTCTTC.

The rearrangement uses TRBV6-1 and TRBJ2-3, with D hard to call. CDR1 is MNHNS and CDR2 is SASEGT in the germline V gene. CDR3 length: 11 amino acids. V lost 8 bases to trimming and J lost 3 bases, with 6 bases between them. Written as DNA, the CDR3 is TGTGCCAGCGTAGGGACAGATACGCAGTATTTT. This codes for CASVGTDTQYF.

The chain has TRBV6-5 and TRBJ2-7, with TRBD2 as a possible D gene (5 bases). Germline V lookup: CDR1 MNHEY, CDR2 SVGAGI. This CDR3 is built from 14 residues. Trimming shortened V by 5 bases and J by 3 bases, and 14 bases separated the two germline ends. Written as DNA, the CDR3 is TGTGCCAGCAGTCCCCAGCTAGCTCTCTACGAGCAGTACTTC. This codes for CASSPQLALYEQYF.

The chain joins TRBV6-5 to TRBJ2-7, with TRBD2 as a possible D gene (5 bases). V shed 7 bases and J shed 6 bases, with 19 bases lying between them. The CDR3 is made up of 14 amino acids. CDR1 MNHEY and CDR2 SVGAGI come from the germline V gene. The CDR3 nucleotides are TGTGCCAGCACCCAGCCCGGGATCCCCCCCGAGCAGTACTTC. Residues: CASTQPGIPPEQYF.

J is TRBJ2-7 and V is TRBV28; tentatively, D is TRBD2 (6 bases). The CDR3 length is 11 residues. Germline lookup yields CDR1 MDHEN and CDR2 SYDVKM. Between the trimmed V and J ends, which lost 6 bases and 11 bases, there was a span of 14 bases. CDR3 DNA sequence: TGTGCCAGCAGAGACGCCCGCGGGGAGTACTTC. Its protein is CASRDARGEYF. Full variable domain (rest looked up from reference TRBV28 and TRBJ2-7): DVKVTQSSRYLVKRTGEKVFLECVQDMDHENMFWYRQDPGLGLRLIYFSYDVKMKEKGDIPEGYSVSREKKERFSLILESASTNQTSMYLCASRDARGEYFGPGTRLTVT.

The chain is built from TRBV18 and TRBJ2-7, with no clear D. CDR1 and CDR2 (germline): KGHSH, LQKENI. The CDR3 loop spans 15 amino acids. The V and J ends lost 6 bases and 5 bases respectively, with 20 bases between them. The chain's CDR3 is CASSSKDVDGHEQYF. The CDR3 DNA reads as TGTGCCAGCTCGTCAAAGGACGTCGATGGGCACGAGCAGTACTTC.

V is TRBV28 and J is TRBJ2-3; 9 bases match TRBD1. The germline gives CDR1 MDHEN, CDR2 SYDVKM. The CDR3 runs 16 residues. V trimming: 1 base; J trimming: 6 bases; junction bases outside the gene matches: 8. This chain's CDR3 is CASSLSGQGFYDTQYF. The DNA of the CDR3 is TGTGCCAGCAGTTTATCGGGACAGGGATTCTACGATACGCAGTATTTT. The whole variable domain, filled in from reference TRBV28 and TRBJ2-3, reads DVKVTQSSRYLVKRTGEKVFLECVQDMDHENMFWYRQDPGLGLRLIYFSYDVKMKEKGDIPEGYSVSREKKERFSLILESASTNQTSMYLCASSLSGQGFYDTQYFGPGTRLTVL.

The chain carries TRBV5-6 and TRBJ1-5, with D unclear. CDR1 and CDR2 from the germline V gene are SGHDT and YYEEEE. V was trimmed by 2 bases and J by 5 bases, leaving 14 bases between them. This CDR3 is built from 15 residues. Written as DNA, the CDR3 is TGTGCCAGCAGCTTTGGGATACATGGCGATCAGCCCCAGCATTTT. Its translation is CASSFGIHGDQPQHF.

V is TRBV4-1 and J is TRBJ2-3; D might be TRBD2 (6 bases). CDR3 length equals 15 residues. V lost 0 bases to trimming and J lost 1 base, with 8 bases between them. CDR1 is MGHRA and CDR2 is YSYEKL in the germline V gene. The chain's CDR3 is CASSQEPSGTDTQYF. CDR3 sequence (DNA): TGCGCCAGCAGCCAAGAGCCTAGCGGCACAGATACGCAGTATTTT.